The source of this T cell receptor (beta chain) is a study of blood T cell repertoires in COVID-19. Across the whole study: Italy, Spain and the United States were the sources of the convalescent and acute COVID-19 samples. T cells, B-cell-depleted T cells, or PBMCs supplied cDNA or gDNA.

Source study methods: Cell counts per sample came from amplifying reference gene primers. This table comes from immunoSEQ multiplex PCR, and its TCRdb copy is limited to in-frame clones, with some not included. V, J and clone size are those of that table, while D and trimming were read from the DNA. The sample records approximately 190,000 clones, 80% to 90% being singletons. The CDR3 contains 14 residues. CDR1 is SGHRS, CDR2 YFSETQ, per germline. Trimming cost V 4 bases and J 7 bases, with 14 bases left between them. The origin of this receptor is a human donor in a cohort sampled during active COVID-19. This chain uses TRBV5-1 with TRBJ1-4; weak D call: TRBD1 (5 bases). Specimen: peripheral blood. Here the CDR3 reads CASSPVAGGEKLFF. In DNA form, the CDR3 reads TGCGCCAGCAGCCCTGTAGCGGGGGGTGAAAAACTGTTTTTT. Full variable domain (rest looked up from reference TRBV5-1 and TRBJ1-4): KAGVTQTPRYLIKTRGQQVTLSCSPISGHRSVSWYQQTPGQGLQFLFEYFSETQRNKGNFPGRFSGRQFSNSRSEMNVSTLELGDSALYLCASSPVAGGEKLFFGSGTQLSVL.